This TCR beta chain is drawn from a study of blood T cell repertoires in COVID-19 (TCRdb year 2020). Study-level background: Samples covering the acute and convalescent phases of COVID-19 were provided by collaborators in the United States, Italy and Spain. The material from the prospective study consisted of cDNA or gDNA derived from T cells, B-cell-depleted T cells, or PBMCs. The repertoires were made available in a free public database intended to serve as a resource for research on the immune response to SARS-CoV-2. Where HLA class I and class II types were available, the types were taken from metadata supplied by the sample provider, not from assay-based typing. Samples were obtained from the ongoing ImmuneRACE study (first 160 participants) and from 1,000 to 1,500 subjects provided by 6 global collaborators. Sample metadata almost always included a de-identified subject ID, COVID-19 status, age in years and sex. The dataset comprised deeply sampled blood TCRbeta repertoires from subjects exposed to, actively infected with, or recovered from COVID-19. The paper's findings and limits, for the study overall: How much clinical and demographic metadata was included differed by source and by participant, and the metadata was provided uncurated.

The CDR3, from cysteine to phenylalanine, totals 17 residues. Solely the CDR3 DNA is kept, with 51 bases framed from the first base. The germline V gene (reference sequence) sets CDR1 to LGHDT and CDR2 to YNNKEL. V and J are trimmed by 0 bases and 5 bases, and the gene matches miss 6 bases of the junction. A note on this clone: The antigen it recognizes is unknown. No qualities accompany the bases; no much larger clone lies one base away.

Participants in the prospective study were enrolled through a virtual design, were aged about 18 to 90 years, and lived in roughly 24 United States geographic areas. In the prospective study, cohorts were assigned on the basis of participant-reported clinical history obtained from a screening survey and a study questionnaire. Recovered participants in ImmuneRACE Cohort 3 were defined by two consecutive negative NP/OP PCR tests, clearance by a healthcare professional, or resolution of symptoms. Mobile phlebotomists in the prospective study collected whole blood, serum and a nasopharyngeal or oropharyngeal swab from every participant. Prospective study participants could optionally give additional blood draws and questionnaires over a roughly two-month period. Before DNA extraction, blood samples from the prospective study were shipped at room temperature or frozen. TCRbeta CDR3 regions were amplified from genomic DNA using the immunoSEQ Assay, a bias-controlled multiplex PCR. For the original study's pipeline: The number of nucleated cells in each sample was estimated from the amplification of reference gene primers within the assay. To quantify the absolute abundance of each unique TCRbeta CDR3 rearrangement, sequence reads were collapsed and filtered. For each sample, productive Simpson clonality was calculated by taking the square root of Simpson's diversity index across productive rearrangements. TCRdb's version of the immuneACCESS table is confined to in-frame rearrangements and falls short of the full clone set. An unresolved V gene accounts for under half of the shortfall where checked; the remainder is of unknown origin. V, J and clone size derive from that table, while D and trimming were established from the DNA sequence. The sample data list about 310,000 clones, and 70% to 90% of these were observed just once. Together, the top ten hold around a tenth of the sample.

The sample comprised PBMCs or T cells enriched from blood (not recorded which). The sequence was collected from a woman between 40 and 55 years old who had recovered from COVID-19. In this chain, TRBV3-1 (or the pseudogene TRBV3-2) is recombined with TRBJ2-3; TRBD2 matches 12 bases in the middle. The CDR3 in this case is CASSQELAGGRKDTQYF. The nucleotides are TGTGCCAGCAGCCAAGAACTAGCGGGGGGCCGGAAAGATACGCAGTATTTT.